Sequencing of this T cell receptor (beta chain) was carried out in a study of blood T cell repertoires in COVID-19. The CDR3 runs 13 residues. Germline V CDR1 and CDR2: SNHLY, FYNNEI. J gave up 7 bases and V 6 bases, and 3 bases lay outside the gene matches. Authors' data handling: Estimation of nucleated cell counts relied on the amplification of reference gene primers. Using immunoSEQ multiplex PCR, the repertoire was profiled, and TCRdb retains in-frame clones only, with some absent. The DNA gave D and trimming, while V, J and clone size come from that table. This table holds around 170,000 clones, 70% to 90% found once.

Source material: peripheral blood. The chain has TRBV2 and TRBJ1-2, with 12 bases aligning to TRBD1. This clonotype was obtained from a man in his late teens or twenties who had recovered from COVID-19. This CDR3 is CASRGTGGGGYTF. DNA for the CDR3: TGTGCCAGCAGAGGGACAGGGGGCGGTGGCTACACCTTC.